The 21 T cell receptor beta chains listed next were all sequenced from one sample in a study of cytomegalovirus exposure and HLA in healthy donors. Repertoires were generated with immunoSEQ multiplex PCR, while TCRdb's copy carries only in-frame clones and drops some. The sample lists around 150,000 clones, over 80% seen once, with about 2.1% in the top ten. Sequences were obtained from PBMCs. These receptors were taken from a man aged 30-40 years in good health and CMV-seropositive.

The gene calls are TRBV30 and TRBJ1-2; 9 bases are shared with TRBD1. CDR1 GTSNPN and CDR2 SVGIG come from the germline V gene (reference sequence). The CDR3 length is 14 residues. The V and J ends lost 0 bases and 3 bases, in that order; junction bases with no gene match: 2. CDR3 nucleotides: TGTGCCTGGAGTGTACAGGGGGCTGACTATGGCTACACCTTC. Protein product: CAWSVQGADYGYTF.

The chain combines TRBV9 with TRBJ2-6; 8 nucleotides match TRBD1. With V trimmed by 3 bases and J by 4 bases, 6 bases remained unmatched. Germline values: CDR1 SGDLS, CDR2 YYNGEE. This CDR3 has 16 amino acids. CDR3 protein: CASSDHRGAGANVLTF. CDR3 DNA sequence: TGTGCCAGCAGCGACCACAGGGGGGCCGGGGCCAACGTCCTGACTTTC.

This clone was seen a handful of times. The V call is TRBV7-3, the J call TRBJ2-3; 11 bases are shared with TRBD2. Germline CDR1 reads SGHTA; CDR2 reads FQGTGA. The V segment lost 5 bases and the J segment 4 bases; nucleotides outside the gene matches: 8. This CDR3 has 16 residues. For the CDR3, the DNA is TGTGCCAGCAGCCCAGGGGGTAGCGGGGGGGCAGATACGCAGTATTTT. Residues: CASSPGGSGGADTQYF.

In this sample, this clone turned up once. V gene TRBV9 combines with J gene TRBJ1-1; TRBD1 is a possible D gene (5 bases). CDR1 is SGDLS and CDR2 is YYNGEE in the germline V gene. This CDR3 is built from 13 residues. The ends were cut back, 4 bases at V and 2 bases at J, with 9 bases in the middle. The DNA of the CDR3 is TGTGCCAGCAGCCTCAGGGATAACACTGAAGCTTTCTTT. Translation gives CASSLRDNTEAFF.

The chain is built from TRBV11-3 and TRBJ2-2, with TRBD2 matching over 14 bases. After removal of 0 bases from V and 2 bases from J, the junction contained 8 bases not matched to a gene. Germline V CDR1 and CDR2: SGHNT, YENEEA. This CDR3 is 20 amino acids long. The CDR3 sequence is CASSLDPLTSGGGNTGELFF. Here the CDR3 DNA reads TGTGCCAGCAGCTTAGATCCCCTGACTAGCGGGGGGGGAAACACCGGGGAGCTGTTTTTT. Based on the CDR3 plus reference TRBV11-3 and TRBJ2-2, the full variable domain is EAGVVQSPRYKIIEKKQPVAFWCNPISGHNTLYWYLQNLGQGPELLIRYENEEAVDDSQLPKDRFSAERLKGVDSTLKIQPAELGDSAVYLCASSLDPLTSGGGNTGELFFGEGSRLTVL.

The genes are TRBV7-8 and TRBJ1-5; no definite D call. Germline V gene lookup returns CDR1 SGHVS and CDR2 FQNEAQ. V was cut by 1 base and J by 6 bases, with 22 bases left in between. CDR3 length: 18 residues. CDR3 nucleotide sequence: TGTGCCAGCAGCTTAGGGTACCTTACAGAGAGAGACACTCAGCCCCAGCATTTT. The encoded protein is CASSLGYLTERDTQPQHF.

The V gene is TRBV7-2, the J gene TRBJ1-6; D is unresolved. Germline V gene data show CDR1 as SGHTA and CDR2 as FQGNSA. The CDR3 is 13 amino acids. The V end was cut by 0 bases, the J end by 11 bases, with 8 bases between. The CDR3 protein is CASSLASGPPLHF. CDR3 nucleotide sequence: TGTGCCAGCAGCTTAGCGAGTGGGCCACCCCTCCACTTT.

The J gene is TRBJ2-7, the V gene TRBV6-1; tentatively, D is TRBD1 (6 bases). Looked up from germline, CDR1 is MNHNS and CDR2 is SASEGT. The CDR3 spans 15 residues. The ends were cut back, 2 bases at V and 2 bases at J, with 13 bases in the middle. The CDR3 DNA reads TGTGCCAGCAGTGAATGGGACACTACAACCTACGAGCAGTACTTC. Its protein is CASSEWDTTTYEQYF.

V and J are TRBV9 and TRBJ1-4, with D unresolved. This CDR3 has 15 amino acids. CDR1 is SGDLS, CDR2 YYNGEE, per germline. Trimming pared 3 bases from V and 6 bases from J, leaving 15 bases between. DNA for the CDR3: TGTGCCAGCAGCGAGTGGGCAGGTAGAGATGAAAAACTGTTTTTT. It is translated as CASSEWAGRDEKLFF.

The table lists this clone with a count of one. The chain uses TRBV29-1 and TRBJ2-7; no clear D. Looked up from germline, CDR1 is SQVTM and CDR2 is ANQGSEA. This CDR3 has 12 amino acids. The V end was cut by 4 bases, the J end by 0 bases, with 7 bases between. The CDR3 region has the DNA TGCAGCGTTGTTGGGCTCTCCTACGAGCAGTACTTC. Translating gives CSVVGLSYEQYF.

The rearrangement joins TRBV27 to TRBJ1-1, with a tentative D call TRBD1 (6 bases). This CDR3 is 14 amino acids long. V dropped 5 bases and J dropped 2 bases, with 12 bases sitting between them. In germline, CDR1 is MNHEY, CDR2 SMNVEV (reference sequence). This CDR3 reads CASSSNRDNTEAFF. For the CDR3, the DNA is TGTGCCAGCAGTAGCAACAGGGATAACACTGAAGCTTTCTTT.

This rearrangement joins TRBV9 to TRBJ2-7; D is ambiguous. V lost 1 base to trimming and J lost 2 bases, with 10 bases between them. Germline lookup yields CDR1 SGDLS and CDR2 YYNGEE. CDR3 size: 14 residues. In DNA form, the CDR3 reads TGTGCCAGCAGCGTATCAACAGCCACCTACGAGCAGTACTTC. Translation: CASSVSTATYEQYF.

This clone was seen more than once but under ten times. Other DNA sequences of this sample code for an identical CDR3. The CDR3 DNA reads as TGTGCCTGGGCGGACAGGGGCGATCAGCCCCAGCATTTT. It yields the protein CAWADRGDQPQHF. The chain recombines TRBV30 with TRBJ1-5, with 9 bases matching TRBD1. The V segment lost 5 bases and the J segment 5 bases; nucleotides outside the gene matches: 4. CDR1 GTSNPN and CDR2 SVGIG come from the germline V gene (reference sequence). This CDR3 spans 13 amino acids.

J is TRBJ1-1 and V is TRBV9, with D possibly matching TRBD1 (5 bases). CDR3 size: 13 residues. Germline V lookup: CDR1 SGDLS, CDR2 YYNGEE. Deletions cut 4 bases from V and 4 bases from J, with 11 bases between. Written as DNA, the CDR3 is TGTGCCAGCAGCTATGGGGGGGGCACTGAAGCTTTCTTT. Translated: CASSYGGGTEAFF.

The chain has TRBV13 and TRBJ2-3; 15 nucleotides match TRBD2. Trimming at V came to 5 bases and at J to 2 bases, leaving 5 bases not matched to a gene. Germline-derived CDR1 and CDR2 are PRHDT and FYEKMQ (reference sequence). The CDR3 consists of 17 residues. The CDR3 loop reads CASSLRTSGGATDTQYF. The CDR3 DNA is TGTGCCAGCAGCCTAAGGACTAGCGGGGGGGCCACAGATACGCAGTATTTT.

As DNA, the CDR3 is TGTGCTAGTGGTCAAGGGGGCTTCAATTCACCCCTCCACTTT. Its protein product is CASGQGGFNSPLHF. The chain employs TRBV12-5 and TRBJ1-6; 7 bases fit TRBD1. The CDR3 totals 14 residues. Germline CDR1 is LGHNT and CDR2 is FRNRAP. Losses at the gene ends were 5 bases for V and 7 bases for J; bases not matched to a gene: 5.

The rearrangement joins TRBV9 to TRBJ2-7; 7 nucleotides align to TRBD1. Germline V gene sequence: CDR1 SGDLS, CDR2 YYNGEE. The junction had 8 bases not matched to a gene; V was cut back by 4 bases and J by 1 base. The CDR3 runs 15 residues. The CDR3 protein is CASSSGTAFSYEQYF. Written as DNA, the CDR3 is TGTGCCAGCAGCTCCGGGACAGCTTTTTCCTACGAGCAGTACTTC.

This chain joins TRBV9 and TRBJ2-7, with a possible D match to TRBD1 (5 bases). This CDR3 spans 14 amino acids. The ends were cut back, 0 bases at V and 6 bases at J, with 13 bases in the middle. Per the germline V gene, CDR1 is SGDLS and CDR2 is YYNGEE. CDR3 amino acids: CASSVGGLGPEQYF. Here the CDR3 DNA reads TGTGCCAGCAGCGTAGGGGGCCTGGGCCCCGAGCAGTACTTC.

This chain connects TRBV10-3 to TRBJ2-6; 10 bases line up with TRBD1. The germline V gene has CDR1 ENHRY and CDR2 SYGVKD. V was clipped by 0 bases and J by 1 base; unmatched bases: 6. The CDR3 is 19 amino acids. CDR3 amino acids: CAISESTGQGGSGANVLTF. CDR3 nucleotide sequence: TGTGCCATCAGTGAGTCGACAGGACAGGGGGGATCTGGGGCCAACGTCCTGACTTTC.

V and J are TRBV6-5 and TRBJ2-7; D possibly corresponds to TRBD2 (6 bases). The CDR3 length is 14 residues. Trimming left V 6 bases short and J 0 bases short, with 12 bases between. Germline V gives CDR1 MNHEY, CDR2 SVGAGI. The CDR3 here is CASRVGGSSYEQYF. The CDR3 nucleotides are TGTGCCAGCAGGGTCGGGGGTAGCTCCTACGAGCAGTACTTC.

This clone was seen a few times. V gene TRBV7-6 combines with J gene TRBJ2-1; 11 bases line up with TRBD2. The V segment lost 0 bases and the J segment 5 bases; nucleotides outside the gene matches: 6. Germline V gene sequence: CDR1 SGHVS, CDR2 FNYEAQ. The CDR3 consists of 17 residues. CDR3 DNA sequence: TGTGCCAGCAGCTTAGCGGGTGGGACTAGCGGCAACAATGAGCAGTTCTTC. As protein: CASSLAGGTSGNNEQFF.